This paragraph reports one TCR beta chain. Its antigen remains unidentified. Per-nucleotide qualities are absent, and no much larger clonotype sits a single base away. V ends up 5 bases short and J 2 bases short, with an unmatched junction base count of 7. The CDR3 numbers 15 residues from cysteine through phenylalanine. Only the CDR3 DNA is retained, 45 bases long and in frame from the first base. CDR1 and CDR2, looked up from the germline V gene (reference sequence), are MNHEY and SMNVEV. TCR CDR3 regions were amplified from genomic DNA by multiplex PCR using the deep immunoSEQ assay. Genomic DNA extracted from each cell subset was distributed evenly over all wells of several immunoSEQ 96-well plates, and each plate served as one replicate. Each replicate PCR for sorted subsets received approximately 200 ng genomic DNA, equal to tens of thousands of T cell genomes. The purified libraries were quantified using a Qubit 3.0 fluorometer, sized with a Bioanalyzer 2100, and then quantified again using the KAPA Library Quantification kit. A separate single-read 150-cycle Illumina NextSeq 550 flow cell was used to sequence each immunoSEQ 96-well plate. On the authors' methods: The immunoSEQ output contained only junctional sequences without quality scores, so filtering could not match that applied to full-length reads. Sequences were annotated with PyIR, a Python wrapper for IgBLAST v1.9, and V/J genes and CDR3 were assigned using IMGT germline references. Reads were removed for weak V/J assignments (E-value above 1e-6), missing CDR3, stop codons, out-of-frame junctions, or ambiguous translated residues. V3J clonotypes were defined by identical inferred V gene, J gene, and CDR3 amino acid sequence. To compute the percentage overlap between repertoires, the number of shared unique clonotypes was divided by the size of the smaller repertoire. RTK rarefaction, the Chao1 estimator, and Recon v2.1 estimates of unobserved clonotypes were used to assess repertoire richness. Generation probabilities were computed with OLGA for all TCRbeta clonotypes obtained by the gDNA method from several donors. TCRdb retrieved this table from immuneACCESS and kept in-frame rearrangements only. Not all clones are present; in checked studies, unresolved V genes account for under half, and no reason is known for the remainder. The DNA gave D and trimming, while V, J and clone size come from that table. The sample table contains around 2.1 million clones; only one count was recorded for 85% to 95% of them. Together, the top ten hold under 2% of the sample.

The sample is drawn from a study of shared clonotypes between healthy human individuals (dated by TCRdb to the early 2020s). Study-wide context: A couple of women and a few men aged 18 to 49 years were included in the cohort. For each donor, CD4 naive and CD4 memory were each given three plates, CD8 naive was given two plates, and CD8 memory was given one plate. The study deeply sequenced blood TCR repertoires of about 5 healthy adults to estimate repertoire size and the extent of clonotype sharing between individuals. Libraries were prepared and TCR repertoires were sequenced by different laboratories using diverse techniques, in order to increase sequencing depth and limit assay-specific biases. Each donor's leukapheresis produced roughly between roughly 0.85 and 9 billion PBMCs.

Beyond this particular receptor, the publication reports: When a few donors were compared, the shared fraction of clonotypes was roughly 5% for naive CD4, about 4% for naive CD8, about 2.4% for memory CD4, and less than 0.45% for memory CD8. The genetic and exposure-history diversity represented was limited by the small number of donors. Estimated clonotype richness was generally larger for naive than for memory subsets. Compared with non-shared clonotypes, the clonotypes found in all four sorted-subset donors had higher generation probabilities. Pairwise subsampling led to the expectation that sequencing depth would affect the degree of clonotype sharing among donors. Sampling was limited to blood, and TCR repertoires in tissue likely differ from TCR repertoires in blood. Even with the large sequencing depth, rarefaction of the sorted-subset datasets indicated that sequencing was incomplete.

For the CD8 naive samples, CD45RO-negative cells were positively selected for CCR7, yielding a CD45RA+CCR7+ population from which TemRA cells were excluded. Healthy HIV-negative adults with no recently reported acute infections or vaccinations were included as donors. Only Caucasian adults living in Nashville, Tennessee, USA were represented among the donors. After blood collection by leukapheresis, PBMCs were isolated using Ficoll-Histopaque density gradient centrifugation and then cryopreserved in the vapor phase of liquid nitrogen. Analytical flow cytometry was used to check the purity and quantity of each magnetically sorted T cell population. Genomic DNA was isolated from each sorted fraction and quantified by UV absorbance on a Nanodrop 2000c.

The source of this sequence is a man younger than 30 in good health. Some clones in this sample may be carry-over from other donors' samples. Sequencing used naive CD8+ T cells from PBMCs. The sample's cell subset or site label, decoded: CD45RA+CCR7+. Rearrangement joined TRBV27 to TRBJ2-7; TRBD2 fits 9 bases in the junction. CDR3 region: CASSLATSGAYEQYF. The sequence in DNA is TGTGCCAGCAGTCTCGCGACTAGCGGAGCCTACGAGCAGTACTTC.